One sample yielded the 24 T cell receptor beta chains listed below, sequenced in a study of CD8+ T cells in alopecia areata (dated by TCRdb to 2016 to 2019). The library was obtained by the immunoSEQ multiplex PCR assay. For TCR sequencing, RNA was extracted from every sample and reverse transcribed into cDNA to serve as template. Here the immuneACCESS table is served through TCRdb, limited to in-frame sequences with V and J called. Missing clones are a known gap in these copies; in checked studies unresolved V genes cover under half, and the rest lacks a known reason. This sample holds over 100,000 clones; roughly 55% were observed only once. The ten largest account for roughly an eighth of the sample. The time point label on this specimen signifies: around 24 weeks on oral tofacitinib. Reading the label with the study, this specimen's treatment or condition is: oral pan-JAK inhibitor, 5-10 mg twice daily.

This specimen consisted of CD8+ T cells sorted from blood, obtained at week 24, from a patient treated with tofacitinib. These receptor sequences come from a human donor with alopecia areata.

The V gene is TRBV12-5, the J gene TRBJ2-5; D not resolved. Deletions cut 6 bases from V and 5 bases from J, with 7 bases between. Looked up from germline, CDR1 is LGHNT and CDR2 is FRNRAP. The CDR3 is 11 amino acids. CDR3 in amino acids: CASGRRETQYF. The CDR3 DNA is TGTGCTAGTGGACGACGGGAGACCCAGTACTTC.

V and J are TRBV2 and TRBJ2-5, with 13 bases aligning to TRBD2. The CDR3 has 17 residues. CDR1 is SNHLY and CDR2 is FYNNEI in the germline V gene. With V trimmed by 7 bases and J by 4 bases, 12 bases remained unmatched. CDR3 DNA: TGTGCCAGCAAGAGGGAACCGGGACTAGCGGGGTTAGAGACCCAGTACTTC. Translating it yields CASKREPGLAGLETQYF.

V gene TRBV13 combines with J gene TRBJ2-7; 8 bases match TRBD1. Losses at the gene ends were 6 bases for V and 0 bases for J; bases not matched to a gene: 4. The CDR3 length is 14 residues. Germline CDR1 and CDR2: PRHDT and FYEKMQ (reference sequence). The CDR3 nucleotides are TGTGCCAGCAGGGAACAGGGGGGCTCCTACGAGCAGTACTTC. Translated: CASREQGGSYEQYF.

The V gene is TRBV7-8, the J gene TRBJ1-1; 7 bases fit TRBD1. Germline V gene lookup returns CDR1 SGHVS and CDR2 FQNEAQ. This CDR3 region has 14 residues. Trimming at V came to 5 bases and at J to 3 bases, leaving 6 bases not matched to a gene. The CDR3 sequence: CASSLGTEDTEAFF. CDR3 sequence (DNA): TGTGCCAGCAGCCTGGGGACAGAGGACACTGAAGCTTTCTTT.

The chain links TRBV27 to TRBJ1-5; TRBD1 agrees at 9 bases. The CDR3 runs to 13 residues. V dropped 3 bases and J dropped 6; count of bases not matched to a gene: 0. Germline V gene lookup returns CDR1 MNHEY and CDR2 SMNVEV (reference sequence). The DNA of the CDR3 is TGTGCCAGCAGTTTGGACAGGGGTCAGCCCCAGCATTTT. It codes for CASSLDRGQPQHF.

The chain couples TRBV5-4 to TRBJ1-2; 8 bases line up with TRBD1. There are 15 residues in the CDR3. V gave up 2 bases and J gave up 7 bases; unmatched junction bases: 10. Germline values: CDR1 SGHNT, CDR2 YYREEE (reference sequence). The CDR3 protein is CASSFRDRYFGGYTF. The CDR3 bases are TGTGCCAGCAGCTTCCGGGACAGGTACTTCGGTGGCTACACCTTC.

The gene calls are TRBV21-1 and TRBJ1-6; the table's D call, TRBD1, was not checked against the DNA. TRBV21-1 is a known pseudogene. This CDR3 region has 17 residues. CDR3 residues: CASSKVLSDSRNSPLHF. For the CDR3, the DNA is TGTGCCAGCAGCAAAGTACTCTCGGACAGTCGAAATTCACCCCTCCACTTT.

This clone appeared many times. The chain joins TRBV2 to TRBJ2-5; 9 positions agree with TRBD2. Trimming took 3 bases from V and 2 from J; bases not matched to a gene: 4. CDR3 length: 15 residues. The germline V gene encodes CDR1 SNHLY and CDR2 FYNNEI. CDR3 in DNA: TGTGCCAGCAGTGATGGTAGCGGGAGACAAGAGACCCAGTACTTC. Encoded protein: CASSDGSGRQETQYF.

This rearrangement joins TRBV9 to TRBJ1-4; the D gene is possibly TRBD1 (6 bases). The CDR3 length is 15 residues. Trimming stripped 4 bases from V and 11 bases from J, with 21 bases between. Germline CDR1 SGDLS, CDR2 YYNGEE. CDR3 in amino acids: CASSRRDTLVDKLFF. Here the CDR3 DNA reads TGTGCCAGCAGCCGCCGGGACACCTTGGTAGACAAACTGTTTTTT. Based on the CDR3 plus reference TRBV9 and TRBJ1-4, the full variable domain is DSGVTQTPKHLITATGQRVTLRCSPRSGDLSVYWYQQSLDQGLQFLIQYYNGEERAKGNILERFSAQQFPDLHSELNLSSLELGDSALYFCASSRRDTLVDKLFFGSGTQLSVL.

This clone has a handful of counts. The chain has TRBV11-2 and TRBJ2-1, with D perhaps TRBD1 (6 bases). V lost 5 bases and J 13 bases, leaving 12 bases between the germline ends. Per germline, CDR1 SGHAT and CDR2 FQNNGV. The CDR3 spans 11 residues. In DNA form, the CDR3 reads TGTGCCAGCAGCCTGGCACAGGGTCAGTTCTTC. It translates to CASSLAQGQFF.

This rearrangement joins TRBV5-4 to TRBJ2-7; either TRBD1 or TRBD2 may supply D (5 bases each). This CDR3 region has 12 residues. In germline, CDR1 is SGHNT, CDR2 YYREEE (reference sequence). V lost 3 bases, J lost 4 bases, and 8 bases lay in between. In nucleotides, the CDR3 is TGTGCCAGCAGCTCGGGACCATACGAGCAGTACTTC. This codes for CASSSGPYEQYF. Looking up the rest from reference TRBV5-4 and TRBJ2-7 gives the full variable domain: ETGVTQSPTHLIKTRGQQVTLRCSSQSGHNTVSWYQQALGQGPQFIFQYYREEENGRGNFPPRFSGLQFPNYSSELNVNALELDDSALYLCASSSGPYEQYFGPGTRLTVT.

J is TRBJ1-3 and V is TRBV29-1; 7 nucleotides line up with TRBD1. CDR1 SQVTM and CDR2 ANQGSEA come from the germline V gene. The CDR3 is made up of 13 amino acids. Trimming took 7 bases from V and 2 from J; bases not matched to a gene: 5. CDR3: CSALTGPGNTIYF. The CDR3 DNA follows: TGCAGCGCACTGACAGGGCCTGGAAACACCATATATTTT.

The gene calls are TRBV11-2 and TRBJ2-2; maybe TRBD1 (5 bases). Germline loops: CDR1 SGHAT, CDR2 FQNNGV. Trimming removed 6 bases at V and 3 bases at J, with 14 bases between. This CDR3 comprises 15 residues. CDR3 in DNA: TGTGCCAGCAGAGACGACAGTCGATACACCGGGGAGCTGTTTTTT. This encodes CASRDDSRYTGELFF.

This chain links TRBV30 with TRBJ1-1; D is uncertain. This CDR3 contains 12 residues. V lost 4 bases to trimming and J lost 1 base, with 7 bases between them. Germline values: CDR1 GTSNPN, CDR2 SVGIG (reference sequence). The DNA of the CDR3 is TGTGCCTGGAATGGGGAGAACACTGAAGCTTTCTTT. This encodes CAWNGENTEAFF. The full variable domain, with the rest looked up from reference TRBV30 and TRBJ1-1, is SQTIHQWPATLVQPVGSPLSLECTVEGTSNPNLYWYRQAAGRGLQLLFYSVGIGQISSEVPQNLSASRPQDRQFILSSKKLLLSDSGFYLCAWNGENTEAFFGQGTRLTVV.

The genes are TRBV7-9 and TRBJ2-7; weak D call: TRBD2 (5 bases). The CDR3 extends over 14 amino acids. Germline V gene lookup returns CDR1 SEHNR and CDR2 FQNEAQ (reference sequence). Trimming removed 5 bases at V and 0 bases at J, with 11 bases between. The CDR3, as DNA: TGTGCCAGCAGCCAGCGGACGGCCTCCTACGAGCAGTACTTC. Encoded protein: CASSQRTASYEQYF.

The CDR3 nucleotides are TGTGCCAGCAGCCATAACTACTCCCCGTACGAGCAGTACTTC. It encodes CASSHNYSPYEQYF. J is TRBJ2-7 and V is TRBV4-2; D gene uncertain. CDR1 LGHNA and CDR2 YNFKEQ come from the germline V gene. The CDR3 has 14 amino acids. The germline V and J ends were trimmed by 3 bases and 4 bases, with 13 bases remaining between them.

This clone appeared a few times. The gene calls are TRBV29-1 and TRBJ2-1; no reliable D call. Trimming took 4 bases from V and 4 from J, leaving 8 bases between them. Germline V gene lookup returns CDR1 SQVTM and CDR2 ANQGSEA. The CDR3 runs to 12 residues. The CDR3: CSVGADYNEQFF. In DNA form, the CDR3 reads TGCAGCGTTGGGGCGGATTACAATGAGCAGTTCTTC.

The chain carries TRBV7-9 and TRBJ2-7; 9 bases line up with TRBD1. V lost 6 bases, J lost 5 bases, and 14 bases stayed unmatched. This CDR3 has 16 amino acids. Looked up from germline, CDR1 is SEHNR and CDR2 is FQNEAQ (reference sequence). The CDR3 region is CASRPTPGQGTDEQYF. The CDR3 bases are TGTGCCAGCAGACCCACCCCGGGACAGGGTACGGACGAGCAGTACTTC.

The J gene is TRBJ2-4, the V gene TRBV6-5; the D gene is possibly TRBD1 (7 bases). Per germline, CDR1 MNHEY and CDR2 SVGAGI. V gave up 6 bases and J gave up 8 bases, with 14 bases separating them. This CDR3 has 13 residues. The CDR3 region is CASSYDREDIQYF. In nucleotides, the CDR3 is TGTGCCAGCAGCTACGACAGGGAGGACATTCAGTACTTC.

The chain combines TRBV30 with TRBJ1-5; perhaps TRBD1 as D (5 bases). The CDR3 runs to 14 residues. Per germline, CDR1 GTSNPN and CDR2 SVGIG (reference sequence). V gave up 2 bases and J gave up 3 bases, with 11 bases separating them. The CDR3 sequence is CAWSLGATNQPQHF. The DNA for the CDR3 is TGTGCCTGGAGTCTTGGGGCTACCAATCAGCCCCAGCATTTT. Full variable domain (missing parts from reference TRBV30 and TRBJ1-5): SQTIHQWPATLVQPVGSPLSLECTVEGTSNPNLYWYRQAAGRGLQLLFYSVGIGQISSEVPQNLSASRPQDRQFILSSKKLLLSDSGFYLCAWSLGATNQPQHFGDGTRLSIL.

V and J are TRBV27 and TRBJ2-2; weak D call: TRBD2 (6 bases). CDR1 is MNHEY and CDR2 is SMNVEV in the germline V gene (reference sequence). The CDR3 sequence is 16 residues long. V lost 10 bases and J lost 5, with 23 bases in between. CDR3 protein: CATTDLPGLATGELFF. CDR3 DNA sequence: TGTGCCACCACAGACCTCCCGGGACTGGCTACCGGGGAGCTGTTTTTT.

This chain joins TRBV5-6 and TRBJ2-1; 14 bases agree with TRBD2. Per the germline V gene, CDR1 is SGHDT and CDR2 is YYEEEE. CDR3 size: 19 residues. Trimming cost V 3 bases and J 5 bases; bases outside gene matches: 13. CDR3 coding DNA: TGTGCCAGCAGCTCCGGATTGACTAGCGGGGGGGCGGGAGACAATGAGCAGTTCTTC. Residues: CASSSGLTSGGAGDNEQFF. The full variable domain, with the rest looked up from reference TRBV5-6 and TRBJ2-1, is DAGVTQSPTHLIKTRGQQVTLRCSPKSGHDTVSWYQQALGQGPQFIFQYYEEEERQRGNFPDRFSGHQFPNYSSELNVNALLLGDSALYLCASSSGLTSGGAGDNEQFFGPGTRLTVL.

The chain is built from TRBV6-1 and TRBJ1-1; D perhaps matches TRBD1 (6 bases). The germline gives CDR1 MNHNS, CDR2 SASEGT. The CDR3 consists of 12 residues. Trimming left V 8 bases short and J 6 bases short, with 13 bases between. The CDR3 region has the DNA TGTGCCAGCTTTCAGGACAGACCTGAAGCTTTCTTT. Amino acid sequence: CASFQDRPEAFF.

The chain carries TRBV2 and TRBJ2-6, with TRBD1 as a possible D gene (6 bases). CDR3 size: 18 residues. Germline-derived CDR1 and CDR2 are SNHLY and FYNNEI. The V end lost 2 bases, the J end lost 3 bases, and 17 bases lay between the germline ends. CDR3: CASSEFLGAELGANVLTF. The CDR3 coding sequence is TGTGCCAGCAGTGAATTTTTGGGGGCGGAACTTGGGGCCAACGTCCTGACTTTC.